The 25 T cell receptor beta chains below were found in one sample sequenced in a study of identical twins. From the 5' RACE reads, TCRdb called clonotypes with MiXCR, one entry per CDR3 protein. The sample holds about 530,000 distinct CDR3 sequences, around 15% seen once. These data were also filed under a second study, of yellow fever vaccine responses in identical twins.

The sequenced sample consisted of CD4+ T cells sorted from blood. The receptors originated from a young woman in good health.

CDR3 bases: TGCGCCAGCAGCCAAGTTGGGGGCCTTCAGCCCCAGCATTTT. Translation: CASSQVGGLQPQHF. V and J are TRBV4-1 and TRBJ1-5; TRBD1 might be the D (6 bases). CDR1 is MGHRA and CDR2 is YSYEKL in the germline V gene. Trimming stripped 1 base from V and 6 bases from J, with 10 bases between. This CDR3 comprises 14 residues.

The genes are TRBV6-1 and TRBJ1-5; D unclear. The V gene lost 10 bases and the J gene lost 3 bases, with 13 bases spanning the gap. CDR1 MNHNS and CDR2 SASEGT come from the germline V gene. The length of the CDR3 is 13 residues. Here the CDR3 DNA reads TGTGCCACCGCCGGCACATACAATCAGCCCCAGCATTTT. It yields the protein CATAGTYNQPQHF.

This clonotype has ten or more counts. The genes are TRBV12-3 or TRBV12-4 and TRBJ2-2, with D possibly matching TRBD2 (5 bases). The ends were cut back, 3 bases at V and 1 base at J, with 6 bases in the middle. CDR3 length: 14 amino acids. CDR3 loop: CASSLGENTGELFF. The CDR3 nucleotides are TGTGCCAGCAGTTTGGGAGAGAACACCGGGGAGCTGTTTTTT.

This chain connects TRBV11-1 to TRBJ2-1; TRBD2 agrees at 12 bases. The CDR3 contains 18 residues. Germline loops: CDR1 SGHAT, CDR2 FQDESV (reference sequence). V gave up 1 base and J gave up 0 bases; unmatched junction bases: 4. CDR3 sequence reads: CASSLELAGGFSYNEQFF. The CDR3 region has the DNA TGTGCCAGCAGCTTAGAACTAGCGGGAGGTTTCTCCTACAATGAGCAGTTCTTC. Looking up the rest from reference TRBV11-1 and TRBJ2-1 gives the full variable domain: EAEVAQSPRYKITEKSQAVAFWCDPISGHATLYWYRQILGQGPELLVQFQDESVVDDSQLPKDRFSAERLKGVDSTLKIQPAELGDSAMYLCASSLELAGGFSYNEQFFGPGTRLTVL.

The gene calls are TRBV27 and TRBJ2-3, with a possible D match to TRBD2 (5 bases). CDR1 and CDR2 from the germline V gene are MNHEY and SMNVEV (reference sequence). With 4 bases removed from V and 2 bases from J, the gap between germline ends came to 22 bases. The CDR3 is made up of 18 amino acids. The chain's CDR3 is CASSSHSSRGSATDTQYF. The CDR3, as DNA: TGTGCCAGCAGTTCCCACTCCTCCAGAGGGTCAGCCACAGATACGCAGTATTTT.

This clonotype was recorded only once. The chain has TRBV6-5 and TRBJ2-7; D is uncertain. The CDR3 contains 13 residues. The V end lost 2 bases, the J end lost 2 bases, and 7 bases lay between the germline ends. Germline values: CDR1 MNHEY, CDR2 SVGAGI. The CDR3 region has the DNA TGTGCCAGCAGTTACCGGCCCACCTACGAGCAGTACTTC. Amino acids: CASSYRPTYEQYF.

This clonotype has ten or more counts. The rearrangement joins TRBV4-1 to TRBJ2-2; possibly TRBD1 for D (6 bases). The V end lost 0 bases, the J end lost 5 bases, and 10 bases lay between the germline ends. This CDR3 has 15 residues. Germline V gives CDR1 MGHRA, CDR2 YSYEKL. Here the CDR3 DNA reads TGCGCCAGCAGCCAAGAAACAGGGTGGACCGGGGAGCTGTTTTTT. It encodes CASSQETGWTGELFF.

The V gene is TRBV7-8, the J gene TRBJ2-1; 8 bases are shared with TRBD1. Germline trimming cut 1 base from V and 2 bases from J; bases unmatched to any gene: 7. Germline V gene lookup returns CDR1 SGHVS and CDR2 FQNEAQ. CDR3 length: 17 amino acids. CDR3 bases: TGTGCCAGCAGCTTAGGCCCGGCAGGGGGCACCTACAATGAGCAGTTCTTC. Protein: CASSLGPAGGTYNEQFF.

The chain carries TRBV7-9 and TRBJ2-6; unclear D gene. This CDR3 has 12 residues. V gave up 8 bases and J gave up 2 bases, with 4 bases separating them. Per the germline V gene, CDR1 is SEHNR and CDR2 is FQNEAQ (reference sequence). The CDR3 DNA sequence: TGTGCCAGCTACACTGGGGCCAACGTCCTGACTTTC. Translating gives CASYTGANVLTF.

There are a few counts of this clonotype. The J gene is TRBJ1-1, the V gene TRBV20-1, with D hard to call. Per the germline V gene, CDR1 is DFQATT and CDR2 is SNEGSKA (reference sequence). V was cut by 3 bases and J by 8 bases, with 13 bases left in between. This CDR3 is 12 amino acids long. CDR3 in amino acids: CSARVRAEEAFF. Here the CDR3 DNA reads TGCAGTGCTAGGGTTCGGGCGGAAGAAGCTTTCTTT.

This clonotype occurred a few times. The gene calls are TRBV28 and TRBJ2-7; TRBD2 matches at 8 bases. Per germline, CDR1 MDHEN and CDR2 SYDVKM. The CDR3 totals 13 residues. Trimming cost V 8 bases and J 3 bases; bases outside gene matches: 6. The CDR3 DNA reads TGTGCCAGCTCGACTAGCGCCTTCTACGAGCAGTACTTC. It encodes CASSTSAFYEQYF. The full variable domain, completed using reference TRBV28 and TRBJ2-7, is DVKVTQSSRYLVKRTGEKVFLECVQDMDHENMFWYRQDPGLGLRLIYFSYDVKMKEKGDIPEGYSVSREKKERFSLILESASTNQTSMYLCASSTSAFYEQYFGPGTRLTVT.

The rearrangement joins TRBV20-1 to TRBJ2-5, with D possibly being TRBD2 (5 bases). Germline CDR1 DFQATT, CDR2 SNEGSKA (reference sequence). The CDR3 extends over 12 amino acids. CDR3 nucleotides: TGCAGCGCGAACCTCGGCGGGGAGACCCAGTACTTC. Protein: CSANLGGETQYF.

This sequence joins TRBV7-6 and TRBJ2-5, with D tentatively TRBD2 (5 bases). Germline-derived CDR1 and CDR2 are SGHVS and FNYEAQ. This CDR3 contains 16 residues. V was clipped by 2 bases and J by 3 bases, with 16 bases between them. CDR3 residues: CASSLNRAAGKETQYF. The CDR3 nucleotides read TGTGCCAGCAGCTTAAACCGGGCGGCCGGGAAAGAGACCCAGTACTTC.

This clonotype was seen a handful of times. The chain carries TRBV28 and TRBJ1-5; D might be TRBD1 (5 bases). This CDR3 contains 15 residues. Trimming shortened V by 6 bases and J by 7 bases, and 19 bases separated the two germline ends. Per germline, CDR1 MDHEN and CDR2 SYDVKM. The CDR3 here is CASRPGTIAIQPQHF. The CDR3 DNA reads TGTGCCAGCAGGCCCGGGACCATAGCGATCCAGCCCCAGCATTTT.

In this sample, this clonotype turned up a few times. The chain links TRBV27 to TRBJ1-1; D is undetermined. CDR3 length equals 14 residues. The V and J ends lost 6 bases and 4 bases respectively, with 15 bases between them. Germline values: CDR1 MNHEY, CDR2 SMNVEV (reference sequence). Here the CDR3 DNA reads TGTGCCAGCAGCCTGAGATCGGGTGGCACTGAAGCTTTCTTT. This encodes CASSLRSGGTEAFF.

This clonotype has a handful of counts. The rearrangement uses TRBV24-1 and TRBJ2-1; TRBD1 agrees at 11 bases. The junction had 6 bases not matched to a gene; V was cut back by 0 bases and J by 6 bases. CDR1 is KGHDR, CDR2 SFDVKD, per germline. The length of the CDR3 is 17 residues. The CDR3 loop reads CATSDLRGTGGSNEQFF. The CDR3 DNA follows: TGTGCCACCAGTGATTTGAGGGGGACAGGGGGAAGCAATGAGCAGTTCTTC.

This clonotype was observed a few times. V usage is TRBV3-1 and J usage is TRBJ1-5; weak D call: TRBD1 (6 bases). From germline, CDR1 is LGHDT and CDR2 YNNKEL (reference sequence). V was trimmed by 2 bases and J by 2 bases, leaving 10 bases between them. This CDR3 spans 15 amino acids. CDR3 nucleotides: TGTGCCAGCAGCCAATTGTCAGGGGGCAATCAGCCCCAGCATTTT. Residues: CASSQLSGGNQPQHF.

This chain joins TRBV15 and TRBJ2-3; D might be TRBD1 or TRBD2, each matching 5 bases. V dropped 9 bases and J dropped 2 bases, with 15 bases sitting between them. The length of the CDR3 is 14 residues. CDR1 and CDR2 from the germline V gene are LNHNV and YYDKDF (reference sequence). The CDR3 bases are TGTGCCACTGGAGACGGGACCAACACAGATACGCAGTATTTT. It specifies CATGDGTNTDTQYF.

The table lists this clonotype with a few counts. The V and J genes are TRBV5-1 and TRBJ2-5, with D maybe TRBD1 (5 bases). The CDR3 loop spans 16 amino acids. The germline CDR1 and CDR2 sequences are SGHRS and YFSETQ. V lost 4 bases and J 3 bases, leaving 19 bases between the germline ends. CDR3 protein: CASSDPRVRNKETQYF. The CDR3 DNA reads TGCGCCAGCAGCGATCCCAGGGTGAGGAACAAAGAGACCCAGTACTTC.

This sequence joins TRBV7-7 and TRBJ1-1; TRBD1 matches at 7 bases. Looked up from germline, CDR1 is SSHAT and CDR2 is FNYEAQ (reference sequence). Trimming at V came to 0 bases and at J to 4 bases, leaving 8 bases not matched to a gene. CDR3 length: 16 residues. The CDR3 DNA sequence: TGTGCCAGCAGCTTAGCGCTTGCAGGGGGGAGCACTGAAGCTTTCTTT. Its translation is CASSLALAGGSTEAFF.

The J gene is TRBJ2-2, the V gene TRBV5-1, with 7 bases matching TRBD1. CDR1 and CDR2 (germline): SGHRS, YFSETQ. The trim removed 4 bases at V and 6 bases at J, leaving 15 bases unmatched. CDR3 size: 17 residues. This CDR3 reads CASSAPNVITGAGELFF. The DNA for the CDR3 is TGCGCCAGCAGCGCCCCGAATGTTATAACAGGGGCCGGGGAGCTGTTTTTT.

The genes are TRBV20-1 and TRBJ2-1; 8 positions agree with TRBD2. CDR3 size: 15 residues. The V gene end was trimmed by 0 bases and the J gene end by 6 bases; junction bases not matched to a gene: 7. CDR1 DFQATT and CDR2 SNEGSKA come from the germline V gene (reference sequence). The CDR3 DNA sequence: TGCAGTGCTAGAGATGACGGGGGGGCAGTCAATGAGCAGTTCTTC. Translating it yields CSARDDGGAVNEQFF.

This clonotype was recorded at least ten times. This rearrangement joins TRBV5-1 to TRBJ2-7; 10 nucleotides align to TRBD2. Germline lookup yields CDR1 SGHRS and CDR2 YFSETQ. V lost 2 bases and J lost 7; bases outside the gene matches: 9. This CDR3 is built from 15 residues. CDR3 DNA: TGCGCCAGCAGCTTCGGTCTAGCGGGAGTGGGTGAGCAGTACTTC. Amino acid sequence: CASSFGLAGVGEQYF.

V and J are TRBV21-1 and TRBJ1-5; the D segment call TRBD1 is taken from the table without a DNA check. TRBV21-1 constitutes a pseudogene. This CDR3 is built from 18 residues. CDR3 amino acids: CASSPRDGGVASNQPQHF. The DNA of the CDR3 is TGTGCCAGCAGCCCTCGGGACGGCGGGGTCGCTAGCAATCAGCCCCAGCATTTT.

The sample holds a few counts of this clonotype. The V gene is TRBV20-1, the J gene TRBJ1-4; D might be TRBD1 (5 bases). The CDR3 extends over 15 amino acids. Trimming left V 2 bases short and J 0 bases short, with 10 bases between. Germline lookup yields CDR1 DFQATT and CDR2 SNEGSKA (reference sequence). CDR3 nucleotides: TGCAGTGCTAGACAGCCAGGGCCAACTAATGAAAAACTGTTTTTT. Amino acids: CSARQPGPTNEKLFF.